This T cell receptor (beta chain) is drawn from a study of shared clonotypes between healthy human individuals. Whole-study context: For every donor, three CD4 naive, three CD4 memory, two CD8 naive and one CD8 memory plates were used.

About this clone itself: Its antigen remains unidentified.

Study outcomes and limitations: Estimated clonotype richness was generally higher in naive than memory subsets.

Some clones are missing from TCRdb's copy, which holds only in-frame ones; the method was immunoSEQ multiplex PCR. The table shows 2.5 million or so clones, with approximately 90% occurring only once. The source of this sequence is a man between 18 and 29 years old in good health. The sequencing input was naive CD4+ T cells sorted from blood. Subset of the sample: CD45RA+ positively selected.

CDR3 amino acids: CASSFRLAGGPQDGELFF. CDR3 in DNA: TGTGCCAGCAGCTTTCGGCTAGCGGGGGGGCCCCAGGACGGGGAGCTGTTTTTT. The chain has TRBV7-9 and TRBJ2-2; 12 bases agree with TRBD2. Unmatched junction bases numbered 12, after V lost 3 bases and J lost 7 bases. Germline V lookup: CDR1 SEHNR, CDR2 FQNEAQ (reference sequence). The CDR3 spans 18 residues.